The 23 T cell receptor beta chains listed next were all sequenced from one sample in a study of regulatory T cells in long-lasting Graves disease. Regarding time point: newly diagnosed GD, antithyroid drugs for less than 3 months. PBMC-derived RNA was used for the TCR library. The authors built TCR beta libraries using iRepertoire HTBI primers and Arm-PCR of CDR3 regions. TCRdb reprocessed the multiplex PCR reads with MiXCR, giving one entry per CDR3 protein. The table lists roughly 250,000 distinct CDR3 sequences, around 19% of them singletons. A further study also used this sample, focusing on T cells in Graves' hyperthyroidism and ophthalmopathy.

This material consisted of peripheral blood mononuclear cells (PBMCs), taken at new diagnosis, from a patient treated with antithyroid drugs. The receptors come from a woman younger than 45 with Graves disease.

The chain uses TRBV2 and TRBJ2-1, with TRBD2 matching 12 bases. This CDR3 has 13 residues. Losses at the gene ends were 6 bases for V and 8 bases for J; bases not matched to a gene: 2. Germline CDR1 and CDR2: SNHLY and FYNNEI. The CDR3: CASSTSGGHEQFF. CDR3 nucleotides: TGTGCCAGCAGCACTAGCGGGGGGCATGAGCAGTTCTTC.

This clonotype has ten or more counts. This chain links TRBV5-1 with TRBJ2-5; a possible D gene is TRBD1 (7 bases). Germline V CDR1 and CDR2: SGHRS, YFSETQ. The V end lost 0 bases, the J end lost 2 bases, and 11 bases lay between the germline ends. CDR3 length: 15 residues. The CDR3 sequence: CASSLAGGQQETQYF. Here the CDR3 DNA reads TGCGCCAGCAGCTTGGCCGGGGGACAGCAAGAGACCCAGTACTTC. Based on the CDR3 plus reference TRBV5-1 and TRBJ2-5, the full variable domain is KAGVTQTPRYLIKTRGQQVTLSCSPISGHRSVSWYQQTPGQGLQFLFEYFSETQRNKGNFPGRFSGRQFSNSRSEMNVSTLELGDSALYLCASSLAGGQQETQYFGPGTRLLVL.

This chain joins TRBV27 and TRBJ1-1, with D perhaps matching TRBD1 (5 bases). There are 14 residues in the CDR3. V was shortened by 3 bases and J by 5 bases, with 13 bases between the two germline ends. Germline assignment: CDR1 MNHEY and CDR2 SMNVEV (reference sequence). The CDR3 sequence: CASSFNGGWTEAFF. In nucleotides, the CDR3 is TGTGCCAGCAGTTTTAACGGGGGATGGACTGAAGCTTTCTTT.

Ten or more counts support this clonotype. The chain combines TRBV7-8 with TRBJ2-1, with D unresolved. From germline, CDR1 is SGHVS and CDR2 FQNEAQ. This CDR3 is 16 amino acids long. V lost 1 base, J lost 4 bases, and 14 bases lay in between. The CDR3: CASSLGRPPMYNEQFF. CDR3 DNA: TGTGCCAGCAGCTTAGGTCGACCCCCCATGTACAATGAGCAGTTCTTC.

This clonotype was observed many times. J is TRBJ1-2 and V is TRBV27, with D perhaps TRBD1 (5 bases). With 8 bases removed from V and 8 bases from J, the gap between germline ends came to 12 bases. CDR1 is MNHEY, CDR2 SMNVEV, per germline (reference sequence). This CDR3 contains 11 residues. CDR3 residues: CASREGRGYTF. For the CDR3, the DNA is TGTGCCAGCCGGGAGGGGCGCGGCTACACCTTC.

The chain links TRBV15 to TRBJ1-5; the match to TRBD1 covers 7 bases. The CDR3 runs 15 residues. Per germline, CDR1 LNHNV and CDR2 YYDKDF (reference sequence). Germline trimming cut 3 bases from V and 0 bases from J; bases unmatched to any gene: 2. The CDR3 is CATSRYRGSNQPQHF. CDR3 sequence (DNA): TGTGCCACCAGCAGGTACAGGGGTAGCAATCAGCCCCAGCATTTT.

The rearrangement uses TRBV5-4 and TRBJ2-1, with TRBD2 matching 13 bases. The germline V gene has CDR1 SGHNT and CDR2 YYREEE (reference sequence). V was clipped by 2 bases and J by 1 base; unmatched bases: 3. CDR3 size: 17 residues. In DNA, the CDR3 is TGTGCCAGCAGCTTACTAGCGGGGGGGCCGTCCTACAATGAGCAGTTCTTC. Amino acid sequence: CASSLLAGGPSYNEQFF.

This clonotype has a count of ten or more. The junction departs from germline at one end; a sequencing error may be responsible. CDR3 loop: CASTLLPDGYTF. The CDR3 DNA sequence: TGTGCCAGCACCTTGCTTCCGGATGGCTACACCTTC. The chain couples TRBV5-6 to TRBJ1-2; D gene uncertain. CDR3 size: 12 residues. In germline, CDR1 is SGHDT, CDR2 YYEEEE.

In its sample, this clonotype was seen many times. The chain is built from TRBV29-1 and TRBJ1-2; D ambiguous. There are 11 residues in the CDR3. CDR1 is SQVTM and CDR2 is ANQGSEA in the germline V gene. V gave up 6 bases and J gave up 1 base, with 6 bases separating them. In DNA, the CDR3 is TGCAGCGTCAAACATAACTATGGCTACACCTTC. Amino acids: CSVKHNYGYTF.

This clonotype turned up a few times. Given the absence of the conserved phenylalanine or tryptophan at the CDR3 end, a read error is likely. The genes are TRBV5-1 and TRBJ2-2; D gene ambiguous. CDR3 length equals 15 residues. Germline loops: CDR1 SGHRS, CDR2 YFSETQ. Trimming cost V 3 bases and J 7 bases, with 16 bases left between them. In DNA form, the CDR3 reads TGCGCCAGCAGCTCTCCTGCGGCGACGGGCGGGGAGCTGTTTTGT. This sequence encodes CASSSPAATGGELFC.

This clonotype showed up many times. This sequence joins TRBV5-1 and TRBJ2-1; 12 bases match TRBD2. The length of the CDR3 is 18 residues. Germline assignment: CDR1 SGHRS and CDR2 YFSETQ. Unmatched junction bases numbered 9, after V lost 0 bases and J lost 5 bases. CDR3 DNA: TGCGCCAGCAGCTTGGTCGCGACTAGCGGGGGCCTCCACAATGAGCAGTTCTTC. Its protein product is CASSLVATSGGLHNEQFF.

In this sample, this clonotype turned up many times. The chain links TRBV14 to TRBJ2-3; D is ambiguous. Germline V gives CDR1 SGHDN, CDR2 FVKESK. The CDR3 sequence is 13 residues long. Trimming cost V 1 base and J 8 bases, with 10 bases left between them. The CDR3 reads CASSQGSQATQYF. CDR3 nucleotide sequence: TGTGCCAGCAGCCAAGGATCCCAGGCTACGCAGTATTTT. Based on the CDR3 plus reference TRBV14 and TRBJ2-3, the full variable domain is EAGVTQFPSHSVIEKGQTVTLRCDPISGHDNLYWYRRVMGKEIKFLLHFVKESKQDESGMPNNRFLAERTGGTYSTLKVQPAELEDSGVYFCASSQGSQATQYFGPGTRLTVL.

This clonotype was recorded many times. The genes are TRBV12-3 or TRBV12-4 and TRBJ1-5; D may be TRBD1 (6 bases). Trimming took 4 bases from V and 9 from J, leaving 16 bases between them. The CDR3 sequence is 14 residues long. CDR3 sequence: CASSYNRASSPQHF. In nucleotides, the CDR3 is TGTGCCAGCAGTTACAACAGGGCCTCGTCGCCCCAGCATTTT.

This clonotype was picked up many times. The CDR3 loop is CAISETASGGPITDTQYF. The DNA for the CDR3 is TGTGCCATCAGTGAGACGGCTAGCGGGGGCCCCATCACAGATACGCAGTATTTT. V and J are TRBV10-3 and TRBJ2-3, with TRBD2 matching 10 bases. Looked up from germline, CDR1 is ENHRY and CDR2 is SYGVKD. The length of the CDR3 is 18 residues. V lost 2 bases to trimming and J lost 2 bases; unmatched junction nucleotides: 10.

This clonotype came up many times. This rearrangement joins TRBV5-1 to TRBJ2-5, with no clear D. The V and J ends lost 0 bases and 2 bases respectively, with 8 bases between them. CDR3 length equals 14 residues. Germline CDR1 is SGHRS and CDR2 is YFSETQ. The CDR3, as DNA: TGCGCCAGCAGCTTGGCCAGTACTCAAGAGACCCAGTACTTC. Translated: CASSLASTQETQYF.

About this clonotype itself: A much larger clone sits a single nucleotide away, making a read error possible. The chain employs TRBV7-2 and TRBJ2-3; a weak D match, TRBD2 (6 bases). The CDR3 extends over 15 amino acids. The V gene's germline CDR1 is SGHTA and CDR2 FQGNSA. Trimming pared 6 bases from V and 2 bases from J, leaving 15 bases between. This CDR3 reads CASRLAAGSTDTQYF. The CDR3 DNA reads as TGTGCCAGCAGGTTGGCCGCGGGGTCCACAGATACGCAGTATTTT.

The V call is TRBV27, the J call TRBJ2-2; no definite D call. CDR1 MNHEY and CDR2 SMNVEV come from the germline V gene (reference sequence). The CDR3 has 15 residues. V lost 6 bases and J 6 bases, leaving 17 bases between the germline ends. Here the CDR3 reads CASRAETKVAGELFF. The CDR3 region has the DNA TGTGCCAGCAGGGCCGAGACAAAGGTCGCCGGGGAGCTGTTTTTT.

This clonotype was found many times. The chain employs TRBV5-5 and TRBJ1-6, with D possibly TRBD1 on 5 matching bases. The CDR3 totals 15 residues. In germline, CDR1 is SGHKS, CDR2 YYEKEE (reference sequence). The germline V and J ends were trimmed by 4 bases and 0 bases, with 8 bases remaining between them. CDR3 coding DNA: TGTGCCAGCAGCCCAGGGAGCTCCTATAATTCACCCCTCCACTTT. It translates to CASSPGSSYNSPLHF.

This clonotype appeared many times. The chain has TRBV20-1 and TRBJ1-2; D unresolved. The CDR3 length is 14 residues. Germline V gene data show CDR1 as DFQATT and CDR2 as SNEGSKA (reference sequence). V was cut by 0 bases and J by 5 bases, with 13 bases left in between. For the CDR3, the DNA is TGCAGTGCTAGAGAACCCGGAGCCCGATATGGCTACACCTTC. Translation: CSAREPGARYGYTF.

This clonotype was observed many times. The V and J genes are TRBV29-1 and TRBJ2-1; possible D gene TRBD2, 7 bases. Germline CDR1 and CDR2: SQVTM and ANQGSEA. CDR3 length equals 14 residues. V was shortened by 6 bases and J by 4 bases, with 16 bases between the two germline ends. The CDR3 reads CSVYLRGTYNEQFF. The CDR3 DNA follows: TGCAGCGTCTACTTGCGGGGGACATACAATGAGCAGTTCTTC.

The CDR3 DNA follows: TGCGCCAGCAGTGAGTTTGTACAGGACTATGGCTACACCTTC. Translation: CASSEFVQDYGYTF. The chain couples TRBV10-2 to TRBJ1-2; tentative D call: TRBD1 (5 bases). Germline V CDR1 and CDR2: WSHSY, SAAADI. V lost 1 base and J lost 3, with 9 bases in between. The CDR3 extends over 14 amino acids.

Regarding this clonotype: A much larger clone lies a single base off, so this may be a read error. The chain recombines TRBV5-1 with TRBJ2-7; tentatively, D is TRBD2 (5 bases). Germline CDR1 SGHRS, CDR2 YFSETQ. The CDR3 is made up of 14 amino acids. The germline V and J ends were trimmed by 0 bases and 9 bases, with 16 bases remaining between them. The CDR3 region has the DNA TGCGCCAGCAGCTTGGCCCCGGGGAGTTCAGGGCAGTACTTC. It codes for CASSLAPGSSGQYF.

This clonotype was recorded many times. The chain links TRBV20-1 to TRBJ1-1, with a tentative D call TRBD1 (6 bases). The CDR3 has 12 amino acids. Germline V gene lookup returns CDR1 DFQATT and CDR2 SNEGSKA (reference sequence). Trimming shortened V by 3 bases and J by 3 bases, and 8 bases separated the two germline ends. CDR3 nucleotides: TGCAGTGCTAGCTCAGGGGACACTGAAGCTTTCTTT. It codes for CSASSGDTEAFF.